The entry that follows covers one T cell receptor beta chain sequence. What it recognizes is unknown. This sample is part of a study of T cell repertoires in cytomegalovirus infection. Study details: Peptides in the study included HLA-C-restricted and HLA-B-restricted CMV epitopes. Through public TCR beta signatures, both CMV infection and matching HLA type were indicated.

TCRdb reanalysed the reads using MiXCR and keeps one entry per CDR3 protein. There are hundreds of thousands of distinct CDR3 sequences in the sample; about two fifths occur only once, and roughly two fifths lies in the top ten. V gave up 1 base and J gave up 4 bases, with 11 bases separating them. The length of the CDR3 is 15 residues. Germline V CDR1 and CDR2: SGHTA, FQGNSA. V usage is TRBV7-2 and J usage is TRBJ1-5, with D unclear. This specimen consisted of cultured PBMCs, obtained from culture after CMV antigen stimulation. This receptor was taken from a human donor in good health (CMV status not recorded). Some clones in this sample may be carry-over from other donors' samples. The CDR3 loop is CASSLVSPGNQPQHF. As DNA, the CDR3 is TGTGCCAGCAGCTTAGTGTCTCCCGGAAATCAGCCCCAGCATTTT.